The present TCR beta chain was sequenced within a study of blood T cell repertoires in COVID-19. At the level of the study: Italy, Spain and the United States were the sources of the convalescent and acute COVID-19 samples.

In the original processing: Amplification from reference gene primers served as the basis for estimated nucleated cell counts. The table came from immunoSEQ multiplex PCR; TCRdb's copy has only in-frame clones and leaves some out. That table is the source of V, J and clone size, and D and trimming were worked out from the DNA. The profile shows some 48,000 clones, 85% of them singletons. This CDR3 spans 16 amino acids. V was clipped by 7 bases and J by 6 bases, with 22 bases between them. Germline CDR1 reads MNHNY; CDR2 reads SVGAGI (reference sequence). This TCR was recovered from a woman between 55 and 75 years old with acute or convalescent COVID-19. Material for sequencing was peripheral blood. V gene TRBV6-6 combines with J gene TRBJ1-5; D is undetermined. The CDR3 nucleotides read TGTGCCAGCAACCTATCGGGTTCTAGTCCTGGTCAGCCCCAGCATTTT. As protein: CASNLSGSSPGQPQHF.